This TCR beta chain is from a study of T cell responses to AZD1222 COVID-19 vaccine. TCRdb's table, derived via immunoSEQ multiplex PCR, lists solely in-frame clones and lacks some. The data hold about 200,000 clones, with over 85% observed a single time. Regarding the study as a whole: Spike-specific TCR breadth and depth were elevated following two AZD1222 doses. Every sample of the repertoires postdated the peak T cell response. Mapped onto spike, vaccine-associated CD4 TCRs spanned it and were dominant at 160-218 and 743-854. Nearly half of spike-specific TCRs reportedly go after variant regions that carry no mutations.

This clone was seen just once. Its antigen is undetermined. The CDR3 loop spans 13 amino acids. Germline V gene lookup returns CDR1 SGHDT and CDR2 YYEEEE. The ends were cut back, 1 base at V and 8 bases at J, with 12 bases in the middle. The V call is TRBV5-6, the J call TRBJ1-2, with unresolved D. The source material was peripheral blood, sampled 28 days after the second dose of the MenACWY control vaccine. The source of this sequence is an adult who received the MenACWY meningococcal vaccine as a control. Here the CDR3 DNA reads TGTGCCAGCAGCTTGCGCCAGGTACGGGGCTACACCTTC. Amino acids: CASSLRQVRGYTF.